One sample yielded the 7 T cell receptor beta chains listed below, sequenced in a study of control samples from healthy donors and cancer patients. Produced via immunoSEQ multiplex PCR; TCRdb's table is partial and in-frame only. Among tens of thousands of clones listed, 70% to 90% were seen once. The material sequenced was PBMCs. These receptors originate from a woman aged 55-70 years with head and neck cancer.

The chain links TRBV28 to TRBJ1-4; D gene uncertain. Trimming cost V 11 bases and J 7 bases, with 14 bases left between them. The germline CDR1 and CDR2 sequences are MDHEN and SYDVKM. The CDR3 length is 12 residues. The CDR3 nucleotides are TGTGCCGTGGTAGGAGAAGGTGAAAAACTGTTTTTT. Translating gives CAVVGEGEKLFF.

The chain employs TRBV19 and TRBJ2-7; D is possibly TRBD1 or TRBD2 (5 bases each). CDR3 length equals 15 residues. From germline, CDR1 is LNHDA and CDR2 SQIVND (reference sequence). The germline V and J ends were trimmed by 0 bases and 5 bases, with 14 bases remaining between them. The CDR3 loop reads CASSIDMGPGNEQYF. CDR3 nucleotide sequence: TGTGCCAGTAGTATAGATATGGGACCGGGCAACGAGCAGTACTTC.

CDR3: CASSTVTSGITGELFF. The CDR3 nucleotides are TGTGCCAGTAGTACCGTGACTAGCGGGATTACCGGGGAGCTGTTTTTT. This chain links TRBV19 with TRBJ2-2, with 11 bases aligning to TRBD2. Germline CDR1 and CDR2: LNHDA and SQIVND (reference sequence). This CDR3 contains 16 residues. Trimming cost V 4 bases and J 5 bases; bases outside gene matches: 6.

J is TRBJ2-2 and V is TRBV19; D perhaps matches TRBD1 (8 bases). CDR3 size: 17 residues. The germline V gene has CDR1 LNHDA and CDR2 SQIVND (reference sequence). V was trimmed by 7 bases and J by 6 bases, leaving 24 bases between them. This CDR3 reads CASKGGGWTGNSGELFF. Here the CDR3 DNA reads TGTGCCAGTAAAGGGGGAGGGTGGACAGGGAATTCCGGGGAGCTGTTTTTT. The variable domain in full, completed from reference TRBV19 and TRBJ2-2, reads DGGITQSPKYLFRKEGQNVTLSCEQNLNHDAMYWYRQDPGQGLRLIYYSQIVNDFQKGDIAEGYSVSREKKESFPLTVTSAQKNPTAFYLCASKGGGWTGNSGELFFGEGSRLTVL.

V gene TRBV30 combines with J gene TRBJ2-1; D unclear. V shed 0 bases and J shed 9 bases, with 15 bases lying between them. CDR1 and CDR2 from the germline V gene are GTSNPN and SVGIG (reference sequence). The CDR3 covers 14 residues. The chain's CDR3 is CAWSVRLAEVEQFF. The CDR3 DNA reads TGTGCCTGGAGTGTACGGTTGGCAGAGGTTGAGCAGTTCTTC.

In DNA form, the CDR3 reads TGTGCCAGCAGCCCAAGGATGGAGGTCTCCGGGGAGCTGTTTTTT. Translating it yields CASSPRMEVSGELFF. The chain is built from TRBV3-1 (or the pseudogene TRBV3-2) and TRBJ2-2, with TRBD2 as a possible D gene (5 bases). Germline V lookup: CDR1 LGHDT, CDR2 YNNKEL (reference sequence). The CDR3 loop spans 15 amino acids. The V end was cut by 4 bases, the J end by 6 bases, with 15 bases between.

The chain uses TRBV5-1 and TRBJ2-3; D not certain. This CDR3 spans 18 amino acids. CDR1 SGHRS and CDR2 YFSETQ come from the germline V gene. The V end lost 4 bases, the J end lost 4 bases, and 25 bases lay between the germline ends. Written as DNA, the CDR3 is TGCGCCAGCAGCATTGGACGGAGTCCCCCGACCCCCGCAGATACGCAGTATTTT. Translation gives CASSIGRSPPTPADTQYF.